This T cell receptor beta chain comes out of a study of cytomegalovirus exposure and HLA in healthy donors. Libraries were prepared by immunoSEQ multiplex PCR; TCRdb keeps only in-frame clonotypes and omits some of them. The profile covers roughly 240,000 clones, with more than 75% appearing a single time and around 2.6% taken by the ten largest. Sequenced input: PBMCs. This TCR was sampled from a man between 18 and 29 years old in good health and CMV-seronegative.

The CDR3 region has the DNA TGTGCCAGCAGTCGTTTCGCGGGAGAGGACGAGCAGTACTTC. It translates to CASSRFAGEDEQYF. The chain employs TRBV27 and TRBJ2-7, with 7 positions matching TRBD2. This CDR3 region has 14 residues. V lost 5 bases to trimming and J lost 5 bases; unmatched junction nucleotides: 9. Germline CDR1 is MNHEY and CDR2 is SMNVEV (reference sequence).